These 27 T cell receptor beta chains were all obtained from the same sample, sequenced in a study of blood T cell repertoires in COVID-19. The protocol was immunoSEQ multiplex PCR, while the TCRdb copy is restricted to in-frame clones and leaves out a portion. The table lists 200,000 or so clones, about four fifths of them singletons. The sequencing input was PBMCs or T cells enriched from blood (not recorded which). These receptors came from a woman between 35 and 50 years old with acute COVID-19.

The V gene is TRBV28, the J gene TRBJ2-1, with TRBD2 matching over 7 bases. Germline CDR1 reads MDHEN; CDR2 reads SYDVKM. V lost 6 bases and J lost 0; bases outside the gene matches: 11. The CDR3 is 17 amino acids. The CDR3 sequence: CASSSASGRSSYNEQFF. CDR3 DNA sequence: TGTGCCAGCAGCTCTGCTAGCGGCAGGAGCTCCTACAATGAGCAGTTCTTC.

V is TRBV27 and J is TRBJ1-6, with TRBD1 as a possible D gene (5 bases). The CDR3 length is 15 residues. Trimming removed 8 bases at V and 7 bases at J, with 18 bases between. Germline CDR1 reads MNHEY; CDR2 reads SMNVEV (reference sequence). CDR3 in DNA: TGTGCCAGCGGGGCCCTTGCTGGAGCCAATTCACCCCTCCACTTT. This codes for CASGALAGANSPLHF.

V gene TRBV5-4 combines with J gene TRBJ1-2; the D is unclear. The germline CDR1 and CDR2 sequences are SGHNT and YYREEE (reference sequence). The CDR3 contains 13 residues. With 2 bases removed from V and 8 bases from J, the gap between germline ends came to 13 bases. CDR3 sequence: CASSFAGMGGYTF. CDR3 nucleotide sequence: TGTGCCAGCAGCTTCGCAGGAATGGGCGGCTACACCTTC.

The chain uses TRBV7-8 and TRBJ2-4, with 9 bases aligning to TRBD2. Germline assignment: CDR1 SGHVS and CDR2 FQNEAQ. The CDR3 has 15 residues. Trimming removed 5 bases from V and 9 bases from J; junction bases left unmatched: 11. The CDR3 coding sequence is TGTGCCAGCAGCCGCGGACTAGCGACCCTAGGCATTCAGTACTTC. The encoded protein is CASSRGLATLGIQYF. The full variable domain, completed using reference TRBV7-8 and TRBJ2-4, is GAGVSQSPRYKVAKRGQDVALRCDPISGHVSLFWYQQALGQGPEFLTYFQNEAQLDKSGLPSDRFFAERPEGSVSTLKIQRTQQEDSAVYLCASSRGLATLGIQYFGAGTRLSVL.

This chain uses TRBV14 with TRBJ1-1; TRBD1 matches 8 bases. The J segment lost 9 bases and the V segment lost 7 bases, leaving 10 bases of the junction unmatched. The CDR3 length is 13 residues. Germline lookup yields CDR1 SGHDN and CDR2 FVKESK. The DNA for the CDR3 is TGTGCCAGCACCCCTGGACAGGGATCCCAAGCTTTCTTT. It encodes CASTPGQGSQAFF.

The V call is TRBV7-2, the J call TRBJ1-1; TRBD1 matches 7 bases. Germline CDR1 is SGHTA and CDR2 is FQGNSA. There are 14 residues in the CDR3. V gave up 5 bases and J gave up 0 bases; unmatched junction bases: 3. This CDR3 is CASSADRVNTEAFF. The CDR3, as DNA: TGTGCCAGCAGCGCTGACAGGGTGAACACTGAAGCTTTCTTT. Full variable domain (outside the CDR3, taken from reference TRBV7-2 and TRBJ1-1): GAGVSQSPSNKVTEKGKDVELRCDPISGHTALYWYRQSLGQGLEFLIYFQGNSAPDKSGLPSDRFSAERTGGSVSTLTIQRTQQEDSAVYLCASSADRVNTEAFFGQGTRLTVV.

The chain has TRBV19 and TRBJ1-4; D perhaps matches TRBD1 (5 bases). Trimming shortened V by 5 bases and J by 3 bases, and 13 bases separated the two germline ends. This CDR3 has 15 residues. Germline CDR1 LNHDA, CDR2 SQIVND (reference sequence). The CDR3 region is CASSVKGQSNEKLFF. CDR3 nucleotides: TGTGCCAGTAGTGTGAAGGGGCAGTCTAATGAAAAACTGTTTTTT. Full variable domain (remainder filled in from reference TRBV19 and TRBJ1-4): DGGITQSPKYLFRKEGQNVTLSCEQNLNHDAMYWYRQDPGQGLRLIYYSQIVNDFQKGDIAEGYSVSREKKESFPLTVTSAQKNPTAFYLCASSVKGQSNEKLFFGSGTQLSVL.

V gene TRBV6-6 combines with J gene TRBJ1-1; D possibly corresponds to TRBD1 (5 bases). Trimming shortened V by 2 bases and J by 6 bases, and 13 bases separated the two germline ends. Per the germline V gene, CDR1 is MNHNY and CDR2 is SVGAGI (reference sequence). The CDR3 consists of 14 residues. CDR3 residues: CASSYMEAGSEAFF. DNA of the CDR3: TGTGCCAGCAGTTACATGGAAGCAGGGTCTGAAGCTTTCTTT.

This chain connects TRBV15 to TRBJ2-1; tentative D call: TRBD1 (6 bases). In germline, CDR1 is LNHNV, CDR2 YYDKDF (reference sequence). The length of the CDR3 is 18 residues. Between the trimmed V and J ends, which lost 5 bases and 0 bases, there was a span of 20 bases. CDR3 bases: TGTGCCACCAGCTCCCCCCCCGGACAGCTGAGCTCCTACAATGAGCAGTTCTTC. It is translated as CATSSPPGQLSSYNEQFF.

This clone was detected only a few times. The chain carries TRBV7-2 and TRBJ2-2; TRBD1 matches at 7 bases. The V gene's germline CDR1 is SGHTA and CDR2 FQGNSA. The CDR3 spans 17 residues. V shed 3 bases, J shed 4 bases, and the junction held 11 bases outside the gene matches. DNA of the CDR3: TGTGCCAGCAGCTTCCGTAGGCCGGGACAGTCCACCGGGGAGCTGTTTTTT. Translation: CASSFRRPGQSTGELFF.

The chain has TRBV27 and TRBJ1-2; 8 bases map to TRBD1. The germline CDR1 and CDR2 sequences are MNHEY and SMNVEV (reference sequence). This CDR3 spans 14 amino acids. The ends lost 8 bases at V and 0 bases at J; junction bases unmatched: 5. The CDR3 sequence is CASARTGSNYGYTF. CDR3 nucleotide sequence: TGTGCCAGCGCACGGACAGGGTCTAACTATGGCTACACCTTC.

This chain connects TRBV4-3 to TRBJ1-1, with D uncertain. V lost 0 bases and J lost 0, with 8 bases in between. Germline V CDR1 and CDR2: LGHNA, YSLEER. The CDR3 loop spans 15 amino acids. CDR3 DNA: TGCGCCAGCAGCCAAGAAAGGAGCATGAACACTGAAGCTTTCTTT. It is translated as CASSQERSMNTEAFF.

The chain couples TRBV11-2 to TRBJ2-3; no clear D. Germline V gene sequence: CDR1 SGHAT, CDR2 FQNNGV. This CDR3 is 15 amino acids long. V was trimmed by 5 bases and J by 5 bases, leaving 17 bases between them. The CDR3 DNA reads TGTGCCAGCAGCCAGGCCCCCTGGGCCGTAGATACGCAGTATTTT. Its translation: CASSQAPWAVDTQYF.

This clone was seen at least ten times. The rearrangement uses TRBV12-3 or TRBV12-4 and TRBJ1-1; maybe TRBD1 (6 bases). CDR3 size: 13 residues. Trimming stripped 3 bases from V and 4 bases from J, with 9 bases between. The CDR3 nucleotides are TGTGCCAGCAGTTTTGGGGGCGGCACTGAAGCTTTCTTT. Its translation: CASSFGGGTEAFF.

The CDR3 DNA follows: TGTGCCAGCAGCTTAGTCGGGGTTGAGACCCAGTACTTC. This sequence encodes CASSLVGVETQYF. The rearrangement joins TRBV7-9 to TRBJ2-5; tentatively, D is TRBD2 (5 bases). Germline V gives CDR1 SEHNR, CDR2 FQNEAQ (reference sequence). V was pared by 1 base and J by 5 bases, with 8 bases between. This CDR3 comprises 13 residues.

The chain employs TRBV10-1 and TRBJ2-1, with 11 bases matching TRBD1. Looked up from germline, CDR1 is WNHNN and CDR2 is SYGVQD (reference sequence). The CDR3 runs to 15 residues. Trimming at V came to 4 bases and at J to 3 bases, leaving 2 bases not matched to a gene. CDR3 protein: CASSAGTGGYNEQFF. DNA of the CDR3: TGCGCCAGCAGTGCCGGGACAGGGGGCTACAATGAGCAGTTCTTC.

The DNA of the CDR3 is TGTGCCAGCAGCGGGGGCGGGGGGTCCCAAGAGACCCAGTACTTC. Protein: CASSGGGGSQETQYF. This chain uses TRBV5-5 with TRBJ2-5; 8 bases line up with TRBD2. Germline CDR1 SGHKS, CDR2 YYEKEE (reference sequence). J gave up 1 base and V 4 bases, and 6 bases lay outside the gene matches. The CDR3 is 15 amino acids. Drawing the rest from reference TRBV5-5 and TRBJ2-5, the complete variable domain is DAGVTQSPTHLIKTRGQQVTLRCSPISGHKSVSWYQQVLGQGPQFIFQYYEKEERGRGNFPDRFSARQFPNYSSELNVNALLLGDSALYLCASSGGGGSQETQYFGPGTRLLVL.

The chain couples TRBV7-3 to TRBJ1-2; D is possibly TRBD1 (5 bases). Looked up from germline, CDR1 is SGHTA and CDR2 is FQGTGA. The CDR3 runs to 20 residues. The V end was cut by 2 bases, the J end by 2 bases, with 27 bases between. CDR3 protein: CASSLCELGREDPRNYGYTF. DNA for the CDR3: TGTGCCAGCAGCTTATGCGAGTTAGGCAGGGAGGACCCGAGGAACTATGGCTACACCTTC.

This clone was recorded a few times. This chain uses TRBV20-1 with TRBJ2-7; possible D gene TRBD1, 5 bases. CDR1 is DFQATT and CDR2 is SNEGSKA in the germline V gene (reference sequence). Trimming took 3 bases from V and 4 from J, leaving 7 bases between them. This CDR3 comprises 11 residues. The CDR3 bases are TGCAGTGCTAGGGACAAATACGAGCAGTACTTC. This translates into CSARDKYEQYF.

The V call is TRBV24-1, the J call TRBJ2-3, with D maybe TRBD2 (6 bases). The CDR3 runs 15 residues. The germline CDR1 and CDR2 sequences are KGHDR and SFDVKD. With 1 base removed from V and 0 bases from J, the gap between germline ends came to 7 bases. CDR3 region: CATSDFGGSTDTQYF. The CDR3 bases are TGTGCCACCAGTGATTTCGGGGGAAGCACAGATACGCAGTATTTT.

This clone was counted a few times. The chain has TRBV5-1 and TRBJ2-1; 7 nucleotides agree with TRBD2. From germline, CDR1 is SGHRS and CDR2 YFSETQ. V shed 0 bases and J 4 bases; nucleotides not matched to a gene: 7. CDR3 size: 16 residues. The CDR3 loop reads CASSLGSGLLYNEQFF. CDR3 sequence (DNA): TGCGCCAGCAGCTTGGGGTCGGGACTACTGTACAATGAGCAGTTCTTC.

J is TRBJ2-2 and V is TRBV6-5, with D possibly TRBD1 on 8 matching bases. V lost 7 bases to trimming and J lost 5 bases, with 14 bases between them. The CDR3 has 14 residues. CDR1 and CDR2 (germline): MNHEY, SVGAGI. The CDR3: CASTNRGGTGELFF. CDR3 DNA: TGTGCCAGCACCAACAGGGGGGGGACCGGGGAGCTGTTTTTT.

The chain couples TRBV2 to TRBJ1-2; D uncertain. V was shortened by 2 bases and J by 4 bases, with 17 bases between the two germline ends. Germline V CDR1 and CDR2: SNHLY, FYNNEI. There are 16 residues in the CDR3. The CDR3 nucleotides are TGTGCCAGCAGTGAATTGGTTGGGTCATCGGGCTATGGCTACACCTTC. As protein: CASSELVGSSGYGYTF.

This rearrangement joins TRBV7-9 to TRBJ2-7; TRBD1 aligns across 7 bases. The CDR3 is made up of 14 amino acids. Germline lookup yields CDR1 SEHNR and CDR2 FQNEAQ (reference sequence). The ends lost 2 bases at V and 5 bases at J; junction bases unmatched: 6. CDR3 sequence reads: CASSLQKGAHEQYF. For the CDR3, the DNA is TGTGCCAGCAGCTTACAGAAGGGGGCCCACGAGCAGTACTTC.

The count of this clone is one. The chain is built from TRBV9 and TRBJ1-2; 8 positions agree with TRBD1. Trimming removed 5 bases from V and 1 base from J; junction bases left unmatched: 13. The V gene's germline CDR1 is SGDLS and CDR2 YYNGEE. CDR3 length equals 17 residues. CDR3 sequence: CASSYTGTGQNNYGYTF. CDR3 sequence (DNA): TGTGCCAGCAGTTATACCGGGACAGGACAGAATAACTATGGCTACACCTTC.

This chain uses TRBV19 with TRBJ2-7; TRBD2 aligns across 10 bases. Germline lookup yields CDR1 LNHDA and CDR2 SQIVND (reference sequence). Losses at the gene ends were 6 bases for V and 6 bases for J; bases not matched to a gene: 14. This CDR3 has 16 amino acids. This chain's CDR3 is CASSPSGRGGWSEQYF. CDR3 in DNA: TGTGCCAGTAGCCCTAGCGGGAGAGGGGGGTGGAGCGAGCAGTACTTC.

The chain is built from TRBV15 and TRBJ2-7, with 7 bases identical to TRBD2. In germline, CDR1 is LNHNV, CDR2 YYDKDF (reference sequence). This CDR3 has 15 amino acids. With 1 base clipped from V and 3 bases from J, the junction kept 6 bases outside the gene matches. CDR3 sequence reads: CATSRGASGDYEQYF. The CDR3 DNA reads TGTGCCACCAGCAGAGGGGCAAGCGGGGACTACGAGCAGTACTTC.